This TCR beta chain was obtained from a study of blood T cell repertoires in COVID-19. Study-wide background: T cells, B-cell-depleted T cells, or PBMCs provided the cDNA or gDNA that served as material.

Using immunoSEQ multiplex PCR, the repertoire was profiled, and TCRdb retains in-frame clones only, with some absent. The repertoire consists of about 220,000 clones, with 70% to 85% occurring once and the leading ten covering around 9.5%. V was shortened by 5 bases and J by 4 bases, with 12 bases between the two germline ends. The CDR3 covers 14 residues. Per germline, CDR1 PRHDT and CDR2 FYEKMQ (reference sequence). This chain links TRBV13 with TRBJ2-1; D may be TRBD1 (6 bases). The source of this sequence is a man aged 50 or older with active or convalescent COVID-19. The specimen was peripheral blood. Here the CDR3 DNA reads TGTGCCAGCAGCCCCCGGGACACGTACAATGAGCAGTTCTTC. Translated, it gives CASSPRDTYNEQFF. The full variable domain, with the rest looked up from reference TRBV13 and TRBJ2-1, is AAGVIQSPRHLIKEKRETATLKCYPIPRHDTVYWYQQGPGQDPQFLISFYEKMQSDKGSIPDRFSAQQFSDYHSELNMSSLELGDSALYFCASSPRDTYNEQFFGPGTRLTVL.